These 32 T cell receptor beta chains were all obtained from the same sample, sequenced in a study of T cells in Graves' hyperthyroidism and ophthalmopathy. Regions amplified from RNA transcripts were the TCR beta CDR3 regions. Primed by the HTBI set, a first-round RT-PCR was run on the TCR CDR3. TCRdb processed the multiplex PCR reads anew with MiXCR; each CDR3 protein has one entry. The sample has about 510,000 distinct CDR3 sequences; 14% are singletons. The sequenced sample was blood. Receptors originate from a woman aged 40-49 years with Graves' hyperthyroidism.

V usage is TRBV3-1 and J usage is TRBJ2-7, with 9 bases identical to TRBD1. The trim removed 5 bases at V and 4 bases at J, leaving 9 bases unmatched. The CDR3 totals 15 residues. Germline CDR1 and CDR2: LGHDT and YNNKEL (reference sequence). DNA of the CDR3: TGTGCCAGCAGCTCCCCCGGGACAGGGCCGTACGAGCAGTACTTC. It specifies CASSSPGTGPYEQYF.

This clonotype was counted ten times or more. The gene calls are TRBV6-1 and TRBJ1-2, with 7 bases lining up with TRBD1. The length of the CDR3 is 17 residues. With V trimmed by 3 bases and J by 2 bases, 12 bases remained unmatched. Germline CDR1 reads MNHNS; CDR2 reads SASEGT. The CDR3 spells CASSDSGRTGVNYGYTF. CDR3 DNA sequence: TGTGCCAGCAGTGATTCAGGGCGTACAGGGGTAAACTATGGCTACACCTTC.

This clonotype has only a few counts. This may stem from a read error, because a much larger clone lies one nucleotide away. CDR3 sequence (DNA): TGCGCCAGCAGCTCACGACAAATCTCCTACAATGAGCAGTTCTTC. Translating gives CASSSRQISYNEQFF. The V and J genes are TRBV5-1 and TRBJ2-1; no reliable D call. The V gene lost 3 bases and the J gene lost 0 bases, with 10 bases spanning the gap. CDR1 is SGHRS, CDR2 YFSETQ, per germline. The CDR3 covers 15 residues.

This clonotype came up a few times. The V call is TRBV25-1, the J call TRBJ1-2, with TRBD1 as a possible D gene (6 bases). The V and J ends lost 5 bases and 5 bases respectively, with 12 bases between them. The germline gives CDR1 MGHDK, CDR2 SYGVNS. The CDR3 runs 13 residues. The CDR3 bases are TGTGCCAGCAGTAACGACAGGTCGTATGGCTACACCTTC. Protein product: CASSNDRSYGYTF.

This clonotype showed up many times. J is TRBJ2-5 and V is TRBV28; TRBD2 aligns across 7 bases. The junction had 11 bases not matched to a gene; V was cut back by 4 bases and J by 0 bases. The V gene's germline CDR1 is MDHEN and CDR2 SYDVKM. The CDR3 spans 17 residues. The CDR3 DNA is TGTGCCAGCAGTTCCTCGGGAGCGGGGTCGTACCAAGAGACCCAGTACTTC. It is translated as CASSSSGAGSYQETQYF.

This clonotype was seen at least ten times. The chain employs TRBV19 and TRBJ1-1; D call uncertain. Germline V gene data show CDR1 as LNHDA and CDR2 as SQIVND (reference sequence). This CDR3 is 13 amino acids long. Trimming took 7 bases from V and 1 from J, leaving 10 bases between them. The CDR3 sequence is CASNPRGNTEAFF. For the CDR3, the DNA is TGTGCCAGTAACCCCCGTGGGAACACTGAAGCTTTCTTT.

This clonotype was observed many times. The chain couples TRBV2 to TRBJ2-3; TRBD1 agrees at 9 bases. CDR3 length equals 18 residues. The J segment lost 2 bases and the V segment lost 5 bases, leaving 14 bases of the junction unmatched. The germline CDR1 and CDR2 sequences are SNHLY and FYNNEI. The CDR3 DNA reads TGTGCCAGCAGTTCGGGACAGGGAAATTACGCACACACAGATACGCAGTATTTT. It yields the protein CASSSGQGNYAHTDTQYF.

This clonotype was seen many times. The CDR3: CASSLEAAGPAHEKLFF. The CDR3 coding sequence is TGCGCCAGCAGCTTGGAAGCTGCCGGGCCCGCGCATGAAAAACTGTTTTTT. The J gene is TRBJ1-4, the V gene TRBV5-1; D gene uncertain. This CDR3 is 17 amino acids long. Germline values: CDR1 SGHRS, CDR2 YFSETQ. The V end was cut by 0 bases, the J end by 6 bases, with 18 bases between. Based on the CDR3 plus reference TRBV5-1 and TRBJ1-4, the full variable domain is KAGVTQTPRYLIKTRGQQVTLSCSPISGHRSVSWYQQTPGQGLQFLFEYFSETQRNKGNFPGRFSGRQFSNSRSEMNVSTLELGDSALYLCASSLEAAGPAHEKLFFGSGTQLSVL.

V gene TRBV6-1 combines with J gene TRBJ1-5; D is unresolved. The CDR3 is made up of 15 amino acids. The V end was cut by 1 base, the J end by 2 bases, with 9 bases between. CDR1 is MNHNS and CDR2 is SASEGT in the germline V gene. DNA for the CDR3: TGTGCCAGCAGTGAAGTATCGGGAGGCAATCAGCCCCAGCATTTT. As protein: CASSEVSGGNQPQHF.

The rearrangement links TRBV7-9 to TRBJ1-2; 7 bases align to TRBD1. V was pared by 1 base and J by 7 bases, with 12 bases of the junction left unmatched. The germline CDR1 and CDR2 sequences are SEHNR and FQNEAQ (reference sequence). The CDR3 totals 16 residues. For the CDR3, the DNA is TGTGCCAGCAGCTTAGGTTCGCGGCAGGGGGGAAGTGGCTACACCTTC. Protein: CASSLGSRQGGSGYTF. Drawing the rest from reference TRBV7-9 and TRBJ1-2, the complete variable domain is DTGVSQNPRHKITKRGQNVTFRCDPISEHNRLYWYRQTLGQGPEFLTYFQNEAQLEKSRLLSDRFSAERPKGSFSTLEIQRTEQGDSAMYLCASSLGSRQGGSGYTFGSGTRLTVV.

The chain joins TRBV7-2 to TRBJ1-1; maybe TRBD1 (6 bases). Trimming removed 1 base from V and 3 bases from J, with 12 bases in between. Germline loops: CDR1 SGHTA, CDR2 FQGNSA. CDR3 length equals 15 residues. CDR3 sequence reads: CASSLVVSGDTEAFF. CDR3 nucleotides: TGTGCCAGCAGCTTAGTAGTGTCAGGGGACACTGAAGCTTTCTTT.

This clonotype was found many times. V usage is TRBV7-9 and J usage is TRBJ2-7; 10 positions agree with TRBD2. Germline V gene lookup returns CDR1 SEHNR and CDR2 FQNEAQ (reference sequence). The CDR3 runs 13 residues. After removal of 4 bases from V and 6 bases from J, the junction contained 3 bases not matched to a gene. This CDR3 is CASSWLAGAEQYF. The CDR3 nucleotides are TGTGCCAGCAGCTGGCTAGCGGGAGCCGAGCAGTACTTC.

This clonotype was recorded at least ten times. The chain uses TRBV24-1 and TRBJ2-3; no clear D. The CDR3 is made up of 15 amino acids. The germline V gene has CDR1 KGHDR and CDR2 SFDVKD. Trimming removed 1 base at V and 2 bases at J, with 9 bases between. CDR3: CATSDFRSVTDTQYF. For the CDR3, the DNA is TGTGCCACCAGTGATTTCCGCAGTGTCACAGATACGCAGTATTTT.

In its sample, this clonotype was seen many times. In DNA form, the CDR3 reads TGTGCCTGGAGTGTCGACAGGCTCTATGGCTACACCTTC. It is translated as CAWSVDRLYGYTF. The chain is built from TRBV30 and TRBJ1-2; possible D gene TRBD1, 6 bases. Germline values: CDR1 GTSNPN, CDR2 SVGIG (reference sequence). The CDR3 is 13 amino acids. V was pared by 0 bases and J by 4 bases, with 9 bases between.

There are a few counts of this clonotype. This sequence joins TRBV24-1 and TRBJ2-4; 7 positions match TRBD2. Germline V gene data show CDR1 as KGHDR and CDR2 as SFDVKD. The CDR3 consists of 20 residues. The V segment lost 1 base and the J segment 1 base; nucleotides outside the gene matches: 15. The DNA for the CDR3 is TGTGCCACCAGTGATTTAGAGACTAGCCCACCTCGGGGGGCCAAAAACATTCAGTACTTC. This encodes CATSDLETSPPRGAKNIQYF.

Ten or more counts support this clonotype. V and J are TRBV2 and TRBJ2-7; TRBD2 aligns across 10 bases. CDR3 size: 15 residues. V lost 6 bases and J lost 1; bases outside the gene matches: 6. Germline lookup yields CDR1 SNHLY and CDR2 FYNNEI. The CDR3 loop is CASRVGLASSYEQYF. DNA for the CDR3: TGTGCCAGCAGGGTGGGACTAGCGTCTTCCTACGAGCAGTACTTC.

This clonotype appeared many times. The chain employs TRBV3-1 and TRBJ2-3; D not certain. Trimming took 1 base from V and 6 from J, leaving 8 bases between them. Germline-derived CDR1 and CDR2 are LGHDT and YNNKEL (reference sequence). The CDR3 is 13 amino acids. In DNA, the CDR3 is TGTGCCAGCAGCCAAGGCGGTTCGGATACGCAGTATTTT. Amino acids: CASSQGGSDTQYF.

This clonotype was observed at least ten times. The chain recombines TRBV3-1 with TRBJ2-7; 7 bases align to TRBD2. V trimming: 1 base; J trimming: 7 bases; junction bases outside the gene matches: 10. This CDR3 spans 15 amino acids. Germline assignment: CDR1 LGHDT and CDR2 YNNKEL (reference sequence). CDR3 nucleotide sequence: TGTGCCAGCAGCCAAGGCCTGCTCGAGCGGGGAGAGCAGTACTTC. Protein product: CASSQGLLERGEQYF.

The sample holds many counts of this clonotype. The chain uses TRBV7-2 and TRBJ2-4, with TRBD1 matching over 7 bases. J gave up 6 bases and V 5 bases, and 7 bases lay outside the gene matches. This CDR3 contains 14 residues. Per germline, CDR1 SGHTA and CDR2 FQGNSA. CDR3 coding DNA: TGTGCCAGCAGCGATGACAGGGACACAAACATTCAGTACTTC. Amino acid sequence: CASSDDRDTNIQYF.

This clonotype has a count of ten or more. The chain employs TRBV18 and TRBJ2-1; D gene unclear. The CDR3 is 14 amino acids. The V end lost 10 bases, the J end lost 0 bases, and 13 bases lay between the germline ends. Germline V lookup: CDR1 KGHSH, CDR2 LQKENI. In DNA, the CDR3 is TGTGCCACCAGTCAGCAGTCCTCCTACAATGAGCAGTTCTTC. This translates into CATSQQSSYNEQFF.

This clonotype was recorded at least ten times. This chain links TRBV9 with TRBJ2-2; 12 bases agree with TRBD2. Trimming removed 0 bases from V and 7 bases from J; junction bases left unmatched: 7. Germline assignment: CDR1 SGDLS and CDR2 YYNGEE. The CDR3 runs to 17 residues. The CDR3 DNA reads TGTGCCAGCAGCGTAGGGACTAGCGGGAAGGGCAGCGGGGAGCTGTTTTTT. Its translation: CASSVGTSGKGSGELFF.

This clonotype has just a few counts. The chain joins TRBV29-1 to TRBJ1-1; D not certain. The CDR3 has 10 amino acids. Trimming took off 4 bases at V and 5 bases at J, with 5 bases between the two ends. CDR1 SQVTM and CDR2 ANQGSEA come from the germline V gene. CDR3 loop: CSVVGTEAFF. CDR3 bases: TGCAGCGTTGTGGGGACTGAAGCTTTCTTT.

The chain joins TRBV7-2 to TRBJ2-7, with D unresolved. With 0 bases removed from V and 7 bases from J, the gap between germline ends came to 13 bases. CDR1 is SGHTA and CDR2 is FQGNSA in the germline V gene. The CDR3 contains 14 residues. The DNA for the CDR3 is TGTGCCAGCAGCTTAGCATTGGGGTCCGGGGAGCAGTACTTC. Amino acids: CASSLALGSGEQYF.

This clonotype was seen repeatedly, ten times or more. CDR3 DNA: TGTGCCTGGATGAGAGGCGGGAGTTTCGGAAACATTCAGTACTTC. It is translated as CAWMRGGSFGNIQYF. The rearrangement links TRBV30 to TRBJ2-4; 7 bases are a match to TRBD2. CDR1 GTSNPN and CDR2 SVGIG come from the germline V gene (reference sequence). There are 15 residues in the CDR3. V lost 4 bases and J lost 6; bases outside the gene matches: 12.

This clonotype was counted ten times or more. CDR3: CALAGLSEKLFF. The CDR3 DNA is TGTGCCTTGGCGGGATTAAGTGAAAAACTGTTTTTT. This sequence joins TRBV30 and TRBJ1-4; D uncertain. Germline-derived CDR1 and CDR2 are GTSNPN and SVGIG (reference sequence). The V and J ends lost 7 bases and 7 bases respectively, with 13 bases between them. This CDR3 has 12 residues.

This clonotype was counted at least ten times. The chain is built from TRBV11-2 and TRBJ2-1, with 8 bases matching TRBD2. Germline CDR1 reads SGHAT; CDR2 reads FQNNGV. With V trimmed by 5 bases and J by 1 base, 25 bases remained unmatched. The CDR3 is made up of 22 amino acids. The CDR3 nucleotides are TGTGCCAGCAGCGCCCGGTTAGCGGGATCCTACGGGGGCGGTTCGTCCTACAATGAGCAGTTCTTC. Amino acid sequence: CASSARLAGSYGGGSSYNEQFF.

This clonotype has only a few counts. The chain is built from TRBV12-3 or TRBV12-4 and TRBJ1-3; D gene uncertain. V shed 7 bases and J shed 3 bases, with 13 bases lying between them. The CDR3 contains 14 residues. CDR3 sequence (DNA): TGTGCCAGCATGGGTCCCGTTTTTGGAAACACCATATATTTT. Translating gives CASMGPVFGNTIYF.

The table lists this clonotype with many counts. The gene calls are TRBV28 and TRBJ2-7, with 7 bases aligning to TRBD1. From germline, CDR1 is MDHEN and CDR2 SYDVKM. The junction had 6 bases not matched to a gene; V was cut back by 4 bases and J by 0 bases. The CDR3 runs 15 residues. The CDR3 loop is CASSSPGTASYEQYF. The CDR3 DNA reads TGTGCCAGCAGTTCCCCCGGGACAGCCTCCTACGAGCAGTACTTC.

This clonotype has a handful of counts. This rearrangement joins TRBV19 to TRBJ2-5, with 8 bases aligning to TRBD2. Germline V gives CDR1 LNHDA, CDR2 SQIVND (reference sequence). Unmatched junction bases numbered 9, after V lost 8 bases and J lost 1 base. The CDR3 covers 15 residues. CDR3 sequence: CASQMRGVSQETQYF. The CDR3 DNA reads as TGTGCCAGTCAGATGCGGGGGGTCAGCCAAGAGACCCAGTACTTC.

This clonotype was seen many times. The V and J genes are TRBV2 and TRBJ1-5, with D uncertain. The germline gives CDR1 SNHLY, CDR2 FYNNEI. This CDR3 is 14 amino acids long. V was pared by 10 bases and J by 2 bases, with 15 bases between. For the CDR3, the DNA is TGTGCCACCTCAGGACGTGGAGGCAATCAGCCCCAGCATTTT. Protein sequence: CATSGRGGNQPQHF.

This chain uses TRBV27 with TRBJ2-2; D not resolved. The germline CDR1 and CDR2 sequences are MNHEY and SMNVEV (reference sequence). The V gene lost 5 bases and the J gene lost 2 bases, with 18 bases spanning the gap. The CDR3 spans 17 residues. CDR3 coding DNA: TGTGCCAGCAGTCCCCTGGCTGTGACTCTAAACACCGGGGAGCTGTTTTTT. Translating gives CASSPLAVTLNTGELFF.

In its sample, this clonotype was seen many times. J is TRBJ1-5 and V is TRBV27; 7 bases map to TRBD1. The germline CDR1 and CDR2 sequences are MNHEY and SMNVEV (reference sequence). This CDR3 is built from 16 residues. The V gene end was trimmed by 6 bases and the J gene end by 0 bases; junction bases not matched to a gene: 8. The CDR3 DNA reads TGTGCCAGCAGCCCCGACAGGGTCATTAGCAATCAGCCCCAGCATTTT. It yields the protein CASSPDRVISNQPQHF.